This T cell receptor (beta chain) appears in the sequencing data of a study of blood T cells in healthy people across ages. At least 7 million PBMCs were isolated per sample. In the case of this clonotype: The junction departs from the called germline gene at one end, perhaps through a read error.

Through a sample-barcoded 5' primer and a J-beta primer mix, a second PCR was run for about 6 to 11 cycles. TCRdb independently ran MiXCR on the 5' RACE reads; one entry per CDR3 protein. The data show 850,000 to 1,100,000 distinct CDR3 sequences, more than 30% seen once. This clonotype was obtained from a man between 18 and 35 years old in good health. The source material was blood.

The CDR3 here is CARSQVGRTSNDEQFF. DNA for the CDR3: TGCGCCAGAAGCCAAGTGGGAAGGACTAGTAACGATGAGCAGTTCTTC. This chain joins TRBV4-1 and TRBJ2-1; 7 bases are a match to TRBD2. Germline lookup yields CDR1 MGHRA and CDR2 YSYEKL. The CDR3 is 16 residues long.